The rows below give T cell receptor beta chains drawn from one sample of a study of cytomegalovirus exposure and HLA in healthy donors. Clones were read by immunoSEQ multiplex PCR, and TCRdb kept only the in-frame ones, dropping some. The table includes some 160,000 clones, approximately 9% detected once. What was sequenced was PBMCs. All receptors come from a male donor in good health and CMV-seronegative. Each CDR3 is given with its conserved first and last residue. Fields, in order: clone size, D gene, J gene, V gene, CDR3 protein, CDR3 DNA. The D gene is left open where the match is weak. Size tells how often a clone was seen (once, few, many) or the class of an expanded clone, and some rows leave it out.

>NA|NA|TRBJ2-7|TRBV27
CASGGLPYEQYF
TGTGCCAGCGGGGGGTTACCTTACGAGCAGTACTTC
>NA|NA|TRBJ1-5|TRBV6-4
CASSDPIYRSYSNQPQHF
TGTGCCAGCAGTGACCCTATTTATCGATCGTATAGCAATCAGCCCCAGCATTTT
>NA|TRBD1|TRBJ2-5|TRBV19
CASSMRTGRFQETQYF
TGTGCCAGTAGTATGCGGACAGGGCGTTTCCAAGAGACCCAGTACTTC
>few|TRBD1|TRBJ2-7|TRBV6-4
CASSDSGQGLNEQYF
TGTGCCAGCAGTGACTCGGGACAGGGTCTGAACGAGCAGTACTTC
>NA|NA|TRBJ1-5|TRBV2
CASSDSDQPQHF
TGTGCCAGCAGTGACAGCGATCAGCCCCAGCATTTT
>few|TRBD2|TRBJ2-3|TRBV15
CATSRDWEGDAQYF
TGTGCCACCAGCAGAGATTGGGAGGGAGATGCGCAGTATTTT
>few|NA|TRBJ1-1|TRBV9
CASSPLGGAGEAFF
TGTGCCAGCAGTCCCCTAGGGGGGGCTGGTGAAGCTTTCTTT
>NA|NA|TRBJ1-1|TRBV5-6
CASSLVRAWKTEAFF
TGTGCCAGCAGCTTGGTCAGGGCCTGGAAGACTGAAGCTTTCTTT
>few|NA|TRBJ2-1|TRBV27
CASSLSGSSYNEQFF
TGTGCCAGCAGTTTATCCGGGAGCTCCTACAATGAGCAGTTCTTC
>NA|TRBD1|TRBJ1-1|TRBV5-4
CASSTGQVNTEAFF
TGTGCCAGCAGCACGGGACAGGTGAACACTGAAGCTTTCTTT
>few|TRBD1|TRBJ1-2|TRBV2
CASSGGQGGDYGYTF
TGTGCCAGCAGTGGGGGACAGGGAGGGGATTATGGCTACACCTTC
>NA|NA|TRBJ2-7|TRBV6-4
CASSVTLSRSDFYEQYF
TGTGCCAGCAGTGTCACTCTATCAAGGAGTGATTTCTACGAGCAGTACTTC
>NA|TRBD1|TRBJ2-7|TRBV7-9
CASSLARDRVEPIHEQYF
TGTGCCAGCAGCTTGGCCCGGGACAGGGTAGAGCCGATCCACGAGCAGTACTTC
>few|NA|TRBJ2-7|TRBV25-1
CASSEEAPTYEQYF
TGTGCCAGCAGTGAAGAGGCCCCAACCTACGAGCAGTACTTC
>few|NA|TRBJ1-1|TRBV19
CASSLLHNTEAFF
TGTGCCAGTAGTCTACTGCACAACACTGAAGCTTTCTTT
>NA|NA|TRBJ1-1|TRBV5-1
CASSPTANTEAFF
TGCGCCAGCAGCCCTACAGCGAACACTGAAGCTTTCTTT
>few|TRBD2|TRBJ2-7|TRBV28
CASSFSGISDEQYF
TGTGCCAGCAGTTTTAGCGGGATTTCAGACGAGCAGTACTTC
>few|NA|TRBJ1-5|TRBV27
CASISLGEEGNQPQHF
TGTGCCAGCATCTCCCTAGGGGAAGAAGGCAATCAGCCCCAGCATTTT
>NA|TRBD1|TRBJ1-6|TRBV7-2
CASSLLGTANSPLHF
TGTGCCAGCAGCTTACTCGGGACAGCGAATTCACCCCTCCACTTT